These 17 T cell receptor beta chains were sequenced from one sample in a study of shared clonotypes between healthy human individuals (dated by TCRdb to 2020 to 2022). Libraries were prepared through the immunoSEQ multiplex PCR assay. In its TCRdb copy, this immuneACCESS table keeps in-frame sequences only and misses some clones. Where compared with another copy, unresolved V genes explain less than half of these, and the others have no known cause. Recorded for this sample are more than 2,000,000 clones; approximately 95% of them occurred a single time. Clones ranked in the top ten supply around 0.4% of the sample. Input material: naive CD4+ T cells from PBMCs. The cell subset or site label, as the study defines it: CD45RA+ positively selected. These receptor sequences come from a man younger than 35 in good health. Some clones in this sample may be carry-over from other donors' samples.

The chain joins TRBV7-6 to TRBJ1-1, with D possibly matching TRBD1 (6 bases). The CDR3 extends over 12 amino acids. Trimming took off 4 bases at V and 6 bases at J, with 9 bases between the two ends. Germline V gives CDR1 SGHVS, CDR2 FNYEAQ. CDR3 loop: CASSSGHSEAFF. CDR3 DNA sequence: TGTGCCAGCAGCTCGGGACATTCTGAAGCTTTCTTT.

CDR3 sequence (DNA): TGCAGCGTTGGGGCCTATGGGTTCTACGAGCAGTACTTC. This gives the protein CSVGAYGFYEQYF. This chain joins TRBV29-1 and TRBJ2-7; no clear D gene. V shed 4 bases and J shed 3 bases, with 13 bases lying between them. The CDR3 runs 13 residues. Germline V gives CDR1 SQVTM, CDR2 ANQGSEA.

This clone appeared a single time. The rearrangement joins TRBV18 to TRBJ2-1, with a possible D match to TRBD2 (6 bases). V was trimmed by 0 bases and J by 4 bases, leaving 13 bases between them. Germline V gene sequence: CDR1 KGHSH, CDR2 LQKENI. The length of the CDR3 is 16 residues. The CDR3 spells CASSPPGGVGYNEQFF. The CDR3 region has the DNA TGTGCCAGCTCACCACCGGGGGGAGTGGGTTACAATGAGCAGTTCTTC.

The rearrangement links TRBV28 to TRBJ2-7, with 7 bases identical to TRBD2. CDR3 length: 15 residues. The germline V gene encodes CDR1 MDHEN and CDR2 SYDVKM. V was clipped by 4 bases and J by 4 bases; unmatched bases: 10. CDR3 nucleotides: TGTGCCAGCAGTTCCCCCCCGGCGGGAGTGTACGAGCAGTACTTC. It encodes CASSSPPAGVYEQYF.

This rearrangement joins TRBV4-2 to TRBJ1-1, with 8 bases identical to TRBD1. CDR3 length equals 14 residues. V lost 7 bases to trimming and J lost 0 bases; unmatched junction nucleotides: 4. The germline V gene has CDR1 LGHNA and CDR2 YNFKEQ. DNA for the CDR3: TGTGCCAGCAACAGGGGGGGCGTGAACACTGAAGCTTTCTTT. Translation gives CASNRGGVNTEAFF.

CDR3 nucleotide sequence: TGTGCCAGTAGGAAGGGGGCATTAGATACGCAGTATTTT. Protein sequence: CASRKGALDTQYF. The V gene is TRBV19, the J gene TRBJ2-3; the match to TRBD1 covers 7 bases. The CDR3 length is 13 residues. V shed 6 bases, J shed 5 bases, and the junction held 5 bases outside the gene matches. The germline CDR1 and CDR2 sequences are LNHDA and SQIVND (reference sequence).

This clone was seen only once. The chain links TRBV7-9 to TRBJ2-7; 7 nucleotides match TRBD1. V lost 5 bases, J lost 5 bases, and 9 bases stayed unmatched. From germline, CDR1 is SEHNR and CDR2 FQNEAQ (reference sequence). The CDR3 sequence is 14 residues long. In DNA, the CDR3 is TGTGCCAGCAGCCTTGACAGGGACCTCCACGAGCAGTACTTC. This gives the protein CASSLDRDLHEQYF. Based on the CDR3 plus reference TRBV7-9 and TRBJ2-7, the full variable domain is DTGVSQNPRHKITKRGQNVTFRCDPISEHNRLYWYRQTLGQGPEFLTYFQNEAQLEKSRLLSDRFSAERPKGSFSTLEIQRTEQGDSAMYLCASSLDRDLHEQYFGPGTRLTVT.

This clone was seen once. This chain uses TRBV28 with TRBJ2-2, with TRBD2 as a possible D gene (5 bases). The length of the CDR3 is 13 residues. Germline CDR1 and CDR2: MDHEN and SYDVKM. Trimming cost V 11 bases and J 2 bases, with 12 bases left between them. The CDR3 nucleotides read TGTGCCTCAAGGAGCGGAAACACCGGGGAGCTGTTTTTT. Translation gives CASRSGNTGELFF. Full variable domain (outside the CDR3, taken from reference TRBV28 and TRBJ2-2): DVKVTQSSRYLVKRTGEKVFLECVQDMDHENMFWYRQDPGLGLRLIYFSYDVKMKEKGDIPEGYSVSREKKERFSLILESASTNQTSMYLCASRSGNTGELFFGEGSRLTVL.

The rearrangement joins TRBV27 to TRBJ2-1, with 11 bases matching TRBD2. The CDR3 is 14 amino acids. Germline CDR1 is MNHEY and CDR2 is SMNVEV (reference sequence). The V gene end was trimmed by 8 bases and the J gene end by 6 bases; junction bases not matched to a gene: 6. Here the CDR3 DNA reads TGTGCCAGCTGGCTAGCGGGAGGTGTCAATGAGCAGTTCTTC. It yields the protein CASWLAGGVNEQFF.

The chain uses TRBV5-1 and TRBJ2-7; 7 nucleotides match TRBD1. CDR1 is SGHRS and CDR2 is YFSETQ in the germline V gene. The CDR3 totals 14 residues. J gave up 0 bases and V 4 bases, and 4 bases lay outside the gene matches. The CDR3 nucleotides read TGCGCCAGCAGCGCACAGGGGATCTCCTACGAGCAGTACTTC. Amino acids: CASSAQGISYEQYF.

V gene TRBV18 combines with J gene TRBJ2-3; 10 bases align to TRBD2. Trimming cost V 1 base and J 4 bases; bases outside gene matches: 5. CDR3 length equals 16 residues. Germline CDR1 is KGHSH and CDR2 is LQKENI. CDR3: CASSPRLAGDADTQYF. The CDR3 DNA reads TGTGCCAGCTCACCACGGCTAGCGGGAGACGCAGATACGCAGTATTTT.

The J gene is TRBJ2-1, the V gene TRBV7-8; 8 bases agree with TRBD2. Germline V gene data show CDR1 as SGHVS and CDR2 as FQNEAQ. V lost 5 bases, J lost 8 bases, and 17 bases stayed unmatched. The CDR3 loop spans 17 amino acids. CDR3 protein: CASSRWTSPGVVDEQFF. CDR3 DNA: TGTGCCAGCAGCCGATGGACTAGCCCGGGAGTGGTGGATGAGCAGTTCTTC.

This chain joins TRBV9 and TRBJ1-2; D gene uncertain. The V end lost 0 bases, the J end lost 4 bases, and 13 bases lay between the germline ends. Looked up from germline, CDR1 is SGDLS and CDR2 is YYNGEE. This CDR3 spans 15 amino acids. The CDR3 region is CASSVGGSFSYGYTF. CDR3 nucleotides: TGTGCCAGCAGCGTAGGAGGCAGCTTTAGCTATGGCTACACCTTC.

The rearrangement links TRBV4-1 to TRBJ2-7; possible D gene TRBD1, 6 bases. This CDR3 region has 16 residues. From germline, CDR1 is MGHRA and CDR2 YSYEKL. V dropped 0 bases and J dropped 4 bases, with 16 bases sitting between them. DNA for the CDR3: TGCGCCAGCAGCCAAGATGAAACAGGGAGACGGTACGAGCAGTACTTC. Translating it yields CASSQDETGRRYEQYF.

This chain links TRBV7-8 with TRBJ2-7; possibly TRBD1 for D (6 bases). CDR3 length: 17 residues. Germline CDR1 is SGHVS and CDR2 is FQNEAQ. Trimming cost V 1 base and J 1 base, with 17 bases left between them. The CDR3 region is CASSLVYVLQGSYEQYF. The CDR3 DNA sequence: TGTGCCAGCAGCTTAGTCTACGTGCTGCAGGGGTCCTACGAGCAGTACTTC.

The chain recombines TRBV28 with TRBJ2-3; 11 bases match TRBD1. With V trimmed by 5 bases and J by 6 bases, 4 bases remained unmatched. Germline CDR1 and CDR2: MDHEN and SYDVKM. CDR3 length: 14 amino acids. The CDR3: CASSPRDRGDTQYF. DNA for the CDR3: TGTGCCAGCAGTCCTCGGGACAGGGGGGATACGCAGTATTTT.

The V and J genes are TRBV10-3 and TRBJ2-1; D is ambiguous. The germline V gene has CDR1 ENHRY and CDR2 SYGVKD. The CDR3 runs 14 residues. V gave up 5 bases and J gave up 2 bases, with 10 bases separating them. CDR3 in DNA: TGTGCCATCAGTATGGGTGGGACCTACAATGAGCAGTTCTTC. Translated, it gives CAISMGGTYNEQFF.